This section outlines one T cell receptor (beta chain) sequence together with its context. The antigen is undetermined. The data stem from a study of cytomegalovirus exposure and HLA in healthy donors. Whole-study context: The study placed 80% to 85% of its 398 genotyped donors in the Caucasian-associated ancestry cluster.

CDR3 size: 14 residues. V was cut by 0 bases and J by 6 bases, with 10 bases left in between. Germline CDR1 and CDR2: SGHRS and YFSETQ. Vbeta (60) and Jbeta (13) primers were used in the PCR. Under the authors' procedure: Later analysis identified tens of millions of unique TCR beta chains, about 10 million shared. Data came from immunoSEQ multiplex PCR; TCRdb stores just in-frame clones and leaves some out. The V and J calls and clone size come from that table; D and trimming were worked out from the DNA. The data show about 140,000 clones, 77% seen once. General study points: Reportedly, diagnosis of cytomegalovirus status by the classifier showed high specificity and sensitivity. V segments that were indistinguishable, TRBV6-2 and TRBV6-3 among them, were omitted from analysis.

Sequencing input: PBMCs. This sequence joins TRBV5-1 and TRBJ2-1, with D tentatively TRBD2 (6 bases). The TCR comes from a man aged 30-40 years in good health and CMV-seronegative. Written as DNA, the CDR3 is TGCGCCAGCAGCTTGGGGCGGGGCCTCAATGAGCAGTTCTTC. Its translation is CASSLGRGLNEQFF.